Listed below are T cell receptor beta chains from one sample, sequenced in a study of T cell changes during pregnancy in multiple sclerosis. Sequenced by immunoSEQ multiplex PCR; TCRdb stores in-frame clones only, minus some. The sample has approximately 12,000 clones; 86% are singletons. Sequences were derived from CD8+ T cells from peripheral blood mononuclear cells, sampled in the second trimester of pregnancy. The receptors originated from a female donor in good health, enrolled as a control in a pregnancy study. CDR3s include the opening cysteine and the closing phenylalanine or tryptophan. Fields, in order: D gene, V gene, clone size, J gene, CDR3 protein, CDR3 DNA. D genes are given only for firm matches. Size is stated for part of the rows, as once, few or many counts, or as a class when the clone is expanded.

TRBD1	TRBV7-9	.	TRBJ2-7	CASSLARDSLGSYEQYF	TGTGCCAGCAGCTTAGCCAGGGACAGCTTAGGATCCTACGAGCAGTACTTC
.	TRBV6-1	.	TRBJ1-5	CASSEVESNQPQHF	TGTGCCAGCAGTGAAGTGGAGAGCAATCAGCCCCAGCATTTT
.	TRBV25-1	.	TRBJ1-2	CASSERGRRNYGYTF	TGTGCCAGCAGTGAACGGGGGAGGAGGAACTATGGCTACACCTTC
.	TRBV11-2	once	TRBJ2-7	CASSLDRTYEQYF	TGTGCCAGCAGCTTAGACAGGACCTACGAGCAGTACTTC
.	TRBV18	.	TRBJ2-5	CASSPPLALQETQYF	TGTGCCAGCTCACCTCCACTAGCTTTGCAAGAGACCCAGTACTTC
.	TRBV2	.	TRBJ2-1	CATPIAGNEQFF	TGTGCCACCCCGATCGCGGGGAATGAGCAGTTCTTC
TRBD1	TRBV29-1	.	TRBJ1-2	CSVEELAGQGLANYGYTF	TGCAGCGTTGAAGAATTGGCGGGACAGGGTCTGGCTAACTATGGCTACACCTTC
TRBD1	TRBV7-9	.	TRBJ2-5	CASSLRTGAEETQYF	TGTGCCAGCAGCCTGAGGACAGGGGCAGAAGAGACCCAGTACTTC
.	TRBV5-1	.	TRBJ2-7	CASSFQGYEQYF	TGCGCCAGCAGCTTTCAGGGCTACGAGCAGTACTTC
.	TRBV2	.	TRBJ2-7	CASSVQGTPSYEQYF	TGTGCCAGCAGTGTACAGGGGACTCCCTCCTACGAGCAGTACTTC
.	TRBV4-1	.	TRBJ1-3	CASSSLRGTIYF	TGCGCCAGCAGCTCCCTCCGGGGGACCATATATTTT
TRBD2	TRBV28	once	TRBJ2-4	CASSGGGIQYF	TGTGCCAGCAGTGGGGGGGGCATTCAGTACTTC
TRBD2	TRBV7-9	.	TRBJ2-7	CASSPLTSGTYEQYF	TGTGCCAGCAGCCCCCTCACTAGCGGAACCTACGAGCAGTACTTC
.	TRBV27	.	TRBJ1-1	CASSLFMGGTNEAFF	TGTGCCAGCAGTTTATTTATGGGGGGAACTAATGAAGCTTTCTTT
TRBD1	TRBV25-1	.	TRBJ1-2	CASTTGGYNYGYTF	TGTGCCAGCACGACAGGGGGTTACAACTATGGCTACACCTTC
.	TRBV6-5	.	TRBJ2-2	CASSLVTGELFF	TGTGCCAGCAGTCTAGTTACCGGGGAGCTGTTTTTT
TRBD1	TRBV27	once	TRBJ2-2	CASSLDRGNTGELFF	TGTGCCAGCAGTTTGGACAGGGGGAACACCGGGGAGCTGTTTTTT
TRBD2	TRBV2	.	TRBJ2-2	CASSDGGGANTGELFF	TGTGCCAGCAGTGACGGCGGGGGGGCGAACACCGGGGAGCTGTTTTTT
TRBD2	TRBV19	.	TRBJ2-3	CASSRGLAGDFSTDTQYF	TGTGCCAGTAGTAGGGGACTAGCGGGAGACTTTAGCACAGATACGCAGTATTTT
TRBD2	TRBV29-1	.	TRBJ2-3	CSVEALAGSTDTQYF	TGCAGCGTTGAAGCACTAGCGGGGAGCACAGATACGCAGTATTTT
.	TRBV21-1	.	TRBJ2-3	CASSPRRVSGRGADTQYF	TGTGCCAGCAGTCCCCGGCGAGTCAGCGGGAGGGGTGCAGATACGCAGTATTTT
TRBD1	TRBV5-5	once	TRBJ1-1	CASSRTDKYDRGGLAEAFF	TGTGCCAGCAGCCGCACCGATAAATACGACAGGGGAGGTTTGGCTGAAGCTTTCTTT
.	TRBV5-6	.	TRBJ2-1	CASSQAGLSSYNEQFF	TGTGCCAGCAGCCAGGCGGGCCTGAGCTCCTACAATGAGCAGTTCTTC
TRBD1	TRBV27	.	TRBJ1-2	CASRGQGYGYTF	TGTGCCAGCAGGGGACAGGGTTATGGCTACACCTTC
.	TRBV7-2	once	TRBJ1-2	CASSLAVGRDNYGYTF	TGTGCCAGCAGCTTAGCAGTGGGCAGAGATAACTATGGCTACACCTTC
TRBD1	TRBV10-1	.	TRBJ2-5	CASIGSGTGSEQYF	TGCGCCAGTATTGGCTCCGGGACAGGGAGTGAGCAGTACTTC
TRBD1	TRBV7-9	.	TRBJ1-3	CASSLEAGRGISGNTIYF	TGTGCCAGCAGCTTAGAGGCAGGCAGGGGGATCTCTGGAAACACCATATATTTT
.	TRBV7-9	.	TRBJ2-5	CASRSRGETQYF	TGTGCCAGCAGGTCCCGGGGAGAGACCCAGTACTTC
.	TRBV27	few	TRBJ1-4	CASSPRAGVRTNEKLFF	TGTGCCAGCAGTCCCCGGGCAGGGGTGAGGACTAATGAAAAACTGTTTTTT
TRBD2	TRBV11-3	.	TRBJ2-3	CASSLRAGGIADTQYF	TGTGCCAGCAGCTTACGGGCGGGAGGTATCGCAGATACGCAGTATTTT
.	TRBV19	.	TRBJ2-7	CASSMGGGYEQYF	TGTGCCAGTAGTATGGGAGGGGGCTACGAGCAGTACTTC
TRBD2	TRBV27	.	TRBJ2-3	CASSLGREGSDTQYF	TGTGCCAGCAGCCTAGGGCGGGAGGGGTCAGATACGCAGTATTTT
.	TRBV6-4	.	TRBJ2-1	CASSESSGRTNNEQFF	TGTGCCAGCAGTGAATCCAGCGGGCGGACTAACAATGAGCAGTTCTTC
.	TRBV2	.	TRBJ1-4	CASSGGQRNEKLFF	TGTGCCAGCAGTGGAGGGCAGAGAAATGAAAAACTGTTTTTT
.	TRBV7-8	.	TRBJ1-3	CATKERDISGNTIYF	TGTGCCACCAAGGAAAGGGACATCAGTGGAAACACCATATATTTT
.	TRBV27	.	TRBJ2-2	CASSFGTNTGELFF	TGTGCCAGCAGTTTCGGGACGAACACCGGGGAGCTGTTTTTT
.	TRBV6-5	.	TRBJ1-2	CASSLTGGRGYTF	TGTGCCAGCAGTCTCACGGGGGGCCGGGGCTACACCTTC
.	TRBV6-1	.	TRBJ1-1	CASSEVLNQNTEAFF	TGTGCCAGCAGTGAAGTTCTAAACCAGAACACTGAAGCTTTCTTT